Presented here are 8 T cell receptor beta chains from one specimen sequenced in a study of OX40 agonist ivuxolimab in advanced cancers. Profiling relied on immunoSEQ multiplex PCR, and the TCRdb table lists in-frame clones only, not all of them. The table lists 80,000 or so clones, around nine tenths of them singletons. Sequenced material: CD4+ or CD8+ T cells sorted from blood, taken in a trial of the OX40 agonist ivuxolimab. The source is an adult with an advanced solid tumor such as melanoma, head and neck, liver or kidney cancer.

This chain links TRBV7-3 with TRBJ2-7; TRBD1 agrees at 10 bases. Germline CDR1 reads SGHTA; CDR2 reads FQGTGA. J lost 7 bases, V lost 4 bases, and 10 bases had no gene match. The length of the CDR3 is 15 residues. The CDR3 nucleotides are TGTGCCAGCAGCTCGCCGGGACAGGGGAACGGGGAGCAGTACTTC. Translating gives CASSSPGQGNGEQYF.

The chain recombines TRBV6-1 with TRBJ1-5; weak D call: TRBD1 (6 bases). Looked up from germline, CDR1 is MNHNS and CDR2 is SASEGT. Trimming took 6 bases from V and 5 from J, leaving 14 bases between them. The CDR3 is made up of 14 amino acids. CDR3 amino acids: CASREPGEYQPQHF. The CDR3 nucleotides read TGTGCCAGCAGGGAGCCAGGGGAATATCAGCCCCAGCATTTT.

This chain links TRBV11-2 with TRBJ1-3, with a weak D call TRBD1 (6 bases). This CDR3 has 13 residues. Germline V gene data show CDR1 as SGHAT and CDR2 as FQNNGV. V gave up 6 bases and J gave up 8 bases, with 14 bases separating them. The CDR3 region has the DNA TGTGCCAGCAGGTTACAGGGTGTGGACACCATATATTTT. It translates to CASRLQGVDTIYF.

This clone has a handful of counts. The chain has TRBV29-1 and TRBJ1-1, with 7 bases identical to TRBD1. J was trimmed by 10 bases and V by 3 bases; bases with no gene match: 8. CDR3 length: 12 amino acids. Germline V gives CDR1 SQVTM, CDR2 ANQGSEA. CDR3 DNA sequence: TGCAGCGTTGACCCGACAGGGCTTGTAGCTTTCTTT. Translation gives CSVDPTGLVAFF.

The chain uses TRBV30 and TRBJ1-2; the match to TRBD1 covers 7 bases. The CDR3 is 16 amino acids. Germline CDR1 and CDR2: GTSNPN and SVGIG (reference sequence). V gave up 0 bases and J gave up 8 bases; unmatched junction bases: 15. In nucleotides, the CDR3 is TGTGCCTGGAGTGTAGAGGGGGCATTGACCCGCAGAGGCTACACCTTC. Its translation is CAWSVEGALTRRGYTF.

This clone was recorded once. The chain has TRBV7-7 and TRBJ1-1; no firm D call. Trimming cost V 5 bases and J 4 bases, with 11 bases left between them. The CDR3 length is 13 residues. The germline gives CDR1 SSHAT, CDR2 FNYEAQ (reference sequence). The CDR3 loop is CASSKRVGTEAFF. CDR3 nucleotide sequence: TGTGCCAGCAGCAAGCGGGTTGGCACTGAAGCTTTCTTT.

This sequence joins TRBV28 and TRBJ2-6, with D possibly called TRBD1 or TRBD2 (5 bases each). This CDR3 has 16 amino acids. Trimming took off 2 bases at V and 0 bases at J, with 8 bases between the two ends. In germline, CDR1 is MDHEN, CDR2 SYDVKM. CDR3 loop: CASSLGGLSGANVLTF. As DNA, the CDR3 is TGTGCCAGCAGTTTAGGGGGTCTCTCTGGGGCCAACGTCCTGACTTTC.

A single count supports this clone. V is TRBV28 and J is TRBJ1-1; D is perhaps TRBD1 (6 bases). This CDR3 contains 15 residues. V dropped 4 bases and J dropped 4 bases, with 16 bases sitting between them. The germline gives CDR1 MDHEN, CDR2 SYDVKM. CDR3 sequence reads: CASSWVGGVGTEAFF. The CDR3 nucleotides read TGTGCCAGCAGTTGGGTGGGGGGCGTTGGCACTGAAGCTTTCTTT.